This T cell receptor beta chain was recovered during a study of cytotoxic CD8 clonotypes in ibrutinib-treated CLL. The wider study: Response sampling took place at median 12 months of treatment, range 6 to 36. Points from the study as a whole: At ibrutinib response, clonality increased, and at progression it declined back toward baseline.

Concerning this clone itself: Its antigen remains unidentified.

The V and J ends lost 5 bases and 1 base respectively, with 17 bases between them. This CDR3 has 16 residues. Germline loops: CDR1 SGHAT, CDR2 FQNNGV. Some clones are missing from TCRdb's copy, which holds only in-frame ones; the method was immunoSEQ multiplex PCR. The profile covers roughly 300,000 clones, with approximately 76% appearing a single time and roughly 6% taken by the ten largest. The sample consisted of PBMCs, taken at disease progression, from a patient treated with ibrutinib. The chain combines TRBV11-2 with TRBJ1-1; tentatively, D is TRBD1 (5 bases). The TCR sequence derives from a human donor with chronic lymphocytic leukemia. The CDR3 DNA is TGTGCCAGCAGCCCCCATATGGGACGGGAGAACACTGAAGCTTTCTTT. This gives the protein CASSPHMGRENTEAFF.